The subject of this entry is one T cell receptor beta chain. Its target is unknown. The data are from a study of PD-1 blockade in classical Hodgkin lymphoma. Findings of the study overall: Repertoire differences have undefined causes, possibly disease activity or prior therapy. Exclusion was the outcome for patients who began nivolumab under 1 year after ASCT.

The table came from immunoSEQ multiplex PCR; TCRdb's copy has only in-frame clones and leaves some out. Counted here are 26,000 or so clones, over 60% occurring once; the ten biggest clones make up around 3.3%. Time point defined: cycle 4 day 1 (C4D1), after less than seven weeks of nivolumab. Every patient relapsed after autologous stem cell transplantation, and brentuximab vedotin exposure varied. The clonotype was recovered from a human donor with classical Hodgkin lymphoma. Material: peripheral blood mononuclear cells (PBMCs), obtained before the fourth cycle of nivolumab.

CDR3 sequence reads: CASSPSGGASNEQFF. CDR3 nucleotide sequence: TGCGCCAGCAGCCCTAGCGGGGGGGCTAGCAATGAGCAGTTCTTC. The V gene is TRBV5-1, the J gene TRBJ2-1; 12 nucleotides match TRBD2. The CDR3 loop spans 15 amino acids. The J segment lost 6 bases and the V segment lost 4 bases, leaving 5 bases of the junction unmatched. Germline lookup yields CDR1 SGHRS and CDR2 YFSETQ.